A selection of T cell receptor beta chains follows, all from one sample in a study of T cells in Graves' hyperthyroidism and ophthalmopathy. TCRdb analysed the multiplex PCR reads with MiXCR anew, one entry per CDR3 protein. The sample carries 600,000 to 750,000 distinct CDR3 sequences, roughly 17% recorded once. The sequencing input was blood. The receptor set was obtained from a man in his fifties with Graves' hyperthyroidism. Both conserved end residues are part of each CDR3. D genes are given only for firm matches. Clone size appears in some rows only: once, few, many, or a class for an expanded clone.

length: 16
V: TRBV19
D: TRBD1
J: TRBJ1-1
size: .
DNA: TGTGCCAGTAAGATAACCATCGACAGGGTATACACTGAAGCTTTCTTT
CDR3: CASKITIDRVYTEAFF

length: 16
V: TRBV7-9
D: .
J: TRBJ2-7
size: many
DNA: TGTGCCAGCAGCCCCCGGGACACTGGACGCGGCTACGAGCAGTACTTC
CDR3: CASSPRDTGRGYEQYF

length: 12
V: TRBV6-1
D: TRBD1
J: TRBJ2-4
size: .
DNA: TGTGCCAGCGGGACAGTGGGGAACATTCAGTACTTC
CDR3: CASGTVGNIQYF

length: 14
V: TRBV6-2/TRBV6-3
D: TRBD2
J: TRBJ2-2
size: few
DNA: TGTGCCAGCAGTTACAGACTAGCGGCCGGGGAGCTGTTTTTT
CDR3: CASSYRLAAGELFF

length: 12
V: TRBV30
D: .
J: TRBJ1-2
size: many
DNA: TGTGCCTGGAGTGTAACCATCTATGGCTACACCTTC
CDR3: CAWSVTIYGYTF

length: 15
V: TRBV18
D: .
J: TRBJ1-1
size: many
DNA: TGTGCCAGCTCATCAACGGGCAGGCAAGACACTGAAGCTTTCTTT
CDR3: CASSSTGRQDTEAFF

length: 17
V: TRBV12-3/TRBV12-4
D: .
J: TRBJ2-2
size: many
DNA: TGTGCCAGCAAGTTTGCCGGGATGGCAGGGGATACCGGGGAGCTGTTTTTT
CDR3: CASKFAGMAGDTGELFF

length: 15
V: TRBV20-1
D: .
J: TRBJ2-1
size: few
DNA: TGCAGTGCTAGAGATGGGGGAGGGGGCCTGGAGAAGCAGTTCTTC
CDR3: CSARDGGGGLEKQFF

length: 12
V: TRBV20-1
D: .
J: TRBJ2-5
size: .
DNA: TGCAGTGCAAAACAGGGAACCGAGACCCAGTACTTC
CDR3: CSAKQGTETQYF

length: 13
V: TRBV19
D: .
J: TRBJ2-7
size: .
DNA: TGTGCCAGTAGTATATGGGCCGGCTACGAGCAGTACTTC
CDR3: CASSIWAGYEQYF

length: 15
V: TRBV10-2
D: .
J: TRBJ2-3
size: .
DNA: TGCGCCAGCAGTGATGGCGGGACGATGACAGATACGCAGTATTTT
CDR3: CASSDGGTMTDTQYF

length: 15
V: TRBV4-3
D: .
J: TRBJ2-1
size: .
DNA: TGCGCCAGCAGCCAAGAAGCGAGCTCCTACAATGAGCAGTTCTTC
CDR3: CASSQEASSYNEQFF

length: 15
V: TRBV4-1
D: TRBD1
J: TRBJ1-5
size: few
DNA: TGCGCCAGCAGCCAGGGGGACAGTCCTAATCAGCCCCAGCATTTT
CDR3: CASSQGDSPNQPQHF

length: 13
V: TRBV28
D: TRBD1
J: TRBJ2-1
size: many
DNA: TGTGCCCATGGGCAGGGGGCATACAATGAGCAGTTCTTC
CDR3: CAHGQGAYNEQFF

length: 14
V: TRBV20-1
D: .
J: TRBJ2-3
size: .
DNA: TGCAGTGCTAGAGATTTCGTGGGCACAGATACGCAGTATTTT
CDR3: CSARDFVGTDTQYF

length: 15
V: TRBV7-2
D: .
J: TRBJ2-1
size: .
DNA: TGTGCCAGCAGCTTAGAACAGGAGGTCTACAATGAGCAGTTCTTC
CDR3: CASSLEQEVYNEQFF

length: 12
V: TRBV15
D: .
J: TRBJ2-1
size: .
DNA: TGTGCCACCAGCAGCGATTGGAATGAGGAGTTCTTC
CDR3: CATSSDWNEEFF

length: 14
V: TRBV11-1
D: TRBD1
J: TRBJ2-7
size: many
DNA: TGTGCCAGCTCCACGGGACAGGGATACCACGAGCAGTACTTC
CDR3: CASSTGQGYHEQYF

length: 12
V: TRBV6-1
D: .
J: TRBJ2-3
size: few
DNA: TGTGCCAGCAGGGCAATCACAGATACGCAGTATTTT
CDR3: CASRAITDTQYF

length: 16
V: TRBV5-1
D: .
J: TRBJ1-1
size: .
DNA: TGCGCCAGCAGCTTGAGTGTGGGGTACATGAACACTGAAGCTTTCTTT
CDR3: CASSLSVGYMNTEAFF

length: 13
V: TRBV28
D: .
J: TRBJ2-7
size: many
DNA: TGTGCCTCACCCACACAGGAGCCCTACGAGCAGTACTTC
CDR3: CASPTQEPYEQYF

length: 15
V: TRBV5-1
D: TRBD1
J: TRBJ1-1
size: .
DNA: TGCGCCAGCAGCTTGGCGGGACAGGAGAGGACTGAAGCTTTCTTT
CDR3: CASSLAGQERTEAFF